These 29 T cell receptor beta chains originate from one sample sequenced in a study of OX40 agonist ivuxolimab in advanced cancers. TCRdb keeps only in-frame clones here, not all; method: immunoSEQ multiplex PCR. The table has about 68,000 clones, roughly 82% seen once. The sequenced sample was CD4+ or CD8+ T cells sorted from blood, obtained in a trial of the OX40 agonist ivuxolimab. The receptors here all came from an adult with an advanced solid tumor such as melanoma, head and neck, liver or kidney cancer.

V is TRBV4-3 and J is TRBJ2-1, with 14 bases fitting TRBD2. Germline trimming cut 1 base from V and 7 bases from J; bases unmatched to any gene: 6. CDR3 length equals 17 residues. Germline V gene data show CDR1 as LGHNA and CDR2 as YSLEER. The CDR3 region is CASSQVTGTSGRNEQFF. The CDR3 nucleotides read TGCGCCAGCAGCCAAGTTACCGGGACTAGCGGGAGAAATGAGCAGTTCTTC.

The J gene is TRBJ2-1, the V gene TRBV7-2, with D unclear. Looked up from germline, CDR1 is SGHTA and CDR2 is FQGNSA. V was clipped by 5 bases and J by 9 bases, with 14 bases between them. The CDR3 length is 13 residues. Written as DNA, the CDR3 is TGTGCCAGCAGCCCGCGCCCCGTTGGTGAGCAGTTCTTC. Encoded protein: CASSPRPVGEQFF.

The chain recombines TRBV6-1 with TRBJ1-2; no clear D gene. Per the germline V gene, CDR1 is MNHNS and CDR2 is SASEGT. The CDR3 totals 14 residues. V was clipped by 5 bases and J by 4 bases, with 14 bases between them. The CDR3 DNA reads as TGTGCCAGCAGTCCCCAGGACTGGGGCTATGGCTACACCTTC. This codes for CASSPQDWGYGYTF.

The chain is built from TRBV5-3 and TRBJ1-1; 7 nucleotides match TRBD1. TRBV5-3 is reported as an ORF; its role is uncertain. The CDR3 sequence is 17 residues long. V was pared by 4 bases and J by 1 base, with 13 bases of the junction left unmatched. The CDR3 here is CARSRQGDYPGNTEAFF. CDR3 nucleotide sequence: TGTGCCAGAAGCAGGCAGGGGGACTATCCGGGGAACACTGAAGCTTTCTTT.

V is TRBV11-3 and J is TRBJ2-3, with D possibly TRBD1 on 6 matching bases. Trimming left V 1 base short and J 4 bases short, with 12 bases between. The CDR3 totals 15 residues. Germline V lookup: CDR1 SGHNT, CDR2 YENEEA. The DNA of the CDR3 is TGTGCCAGCAGCTTAGGACAGGCCCGGGCAGATACGCAGTATTTT. It translates to CASSLGQARADTQYF.

This rearrangement joins TRBV28 to TRBJ2-7, with 7 positions matching TRBD1. This CDR3 has 14 residues. Trimming at V came to 5 bases and at J to 1 base, leaving 5 bases not matched to a gene. CDR1 is MDHEN, CDR2 SYDVKM, per germline. The CDR3 sequence is CASSVPGQSYEQYF. The DNA of the CDR3 is TGTGCCAGCAGTGTTCCGGGACAGTCCTACGAGCAGTACTTC. The whole variable domain, filled in from reference TRBV28 and TRBJ2-7, reads DVKVTQSSRYLVKRTGEKVFLECVQDMDHENMFWYRQDPGLGLRLIYFSYDVKMKEKGDIPEGYSVSREKKERFSLILESASTNQTSMYLCASSVPGQSYEQYFGPGTRLTVT.

V usage is TRBV7-3 and J usage is TRBJ2-3, with 11 bases that match TRBD1. The CDR3 has 14 residues. Trimming at V came to 5 bases and at J to 5 bases, leaving 3 bases not matched to a gene. Per the germline V gene, CDR1 is SGHTA and CDR2 is FQGTGA. The CDR3 DNA reads TGTGCCAGCAGCGGGACAGGGGGAGTAGATACGCAGTATTTT. Translation gives CASSGTGGVDTQYF. The full variable domain, completed using reference TRBV7-3 and TRBJ2-3, is GAGVSQTPSNKVTEKGKYVELRCDPISGHTALYWYRQSLGQGPEFLIYFQGTGAADDSGLPNDRFFAVRPEGSVSTLKIQRTERGDSAVYLCASSGTGGVDTQYFGPGTRLTVL.

V usage is TRBV29-1 and J usage is TRBJ2-5; 8 bases line up with TRBD1. Looked up from germline, CDR1 is SQVTM and CDR2 is ANQGSEA. J gave up 5 bases and V 6 bases, and 8 bases lay outside the gene matches. The CDR3 runs 13 residues. The CDR3 loop is CSVGGQGWETQYF. The DNA for the CDR3 is TGCAGCGTCGGTGGACAGGGCTGGGAGACCCAGTACTTC.

The J gene is TRBJ1-1, the V gene TRBV7-2; no clear D gene. Trimming shortened V by 2 bases and J by 2 bases, and 6 bases separated the two germline ends. The CDR3 spans 13 residues. Germline lookup yields CDR1 SGHTA and CDR2 FQGNSA. CDR3 in amino acids: CASSLSGNTEAFF. The CDR3 bases are TGTGCCAGCAGCTTATCTGGAAACACTGAAGCTTTCTTT. The whole variable domain, filled in from reference TRBV7-2 and TRBJ1-1, reads GAGVSQSPSNKVTEKGKDVELRCDPISGHTALYWYRQSLGQGLEFLIYFQGNSAPDKSGLPSDRFSAERTGGSVSTLTIQRTQQEDSAVYLCASSLSGNTEAFFGQGTRLTVV.

The CDR3 DNA reads as TGCAGTGCTGGGACAAACTATGGCTACACCTTC. Translating gives CSAGTNYGYTF. This sequence joins TRBV20-1 and TRBJ1-2; weak D call: TRBD1 (6 bases). The CDR3 is 11 residues long. In germline, CDR1 is DFQATT, CDR2 SNEGSKA (reference sequence). V lost 5 bases and J 2 bases, leaving 6 bases between the germline ends.

The chain couples TRBV5-5 to TRBJ2-2, with 9 bases identical to TRBD1. Germline CDR1 is SGHKS and CDR2 is YYEKEE (reference sequence). This CDR3 is 14 amino acids long. Trimming took 4 bases from V and 7 from J; bases not matched to a gene: 5. This chain's CDR3 is CASSRTGEHGELFF. The CDR3 region has the DNA TGTGCCAGCAGCCGGACAGGGGAGCACGGGGAGCTGTTTTTT.

The genes are TRBV2 and TRBJ1-6; D perhaps matches TRBD1 (5 bases). V lost 0 bases, J lost 9 bases, and 15 bases lay in between. The germline V gene has CDR1 SNHLY and CDR2 FYNNEI. CDR3 length: 16 residues. CDR3 nucleotide sequence: TGTGCCAGCAGTGAAGCCGGATCCGGGGCGGGTTCACCCCTCCACTTT. It yields the protein CASSEAGSGAGSPLHF. Variable domain in full (rest from reference TRBV2 and TRBJ1-6): EPEVTQTPSHQVTQMGQEVILRCVPISNHLYFYWYRQILGQKVEFLVSFYNNEISEKSEIFDDQFSVERPDGSNFTLKIRSTKLEDSAMYFCASSEAGSGAGSPLHFGNGTRLTVT.

This chain joins TRBV7-9 and TRBJ2-5; D might be TRBD2 (5 bases). Per germline, CDR1 SEHNR and CDR2 FQNEAQ (reference sequence). Trimming cost V 2 bases and J 5 bases, with 15 bases left between them. The CDR3 consists of 15 residues. DNA for the CDR3: TGTGCCAGCAGCTTACCAATACTAGATTCGGAGACCCAGTACTTC. It is translated as CASSLPILDSETQYF.

The CDR3 DNA reads TGTGCCAGCAGCTCGAGAGCCCCTGTTCCAGATACGCAGTATTTT. This gives the protein CASSSRAPVPDTQYF. The chain employs TRBV7-8 and TRBJ2-3, with no clear D. V lost 4 bases and J lost 4, with 15 bases in between. Per germline, CDR1 SGHVS and CDR2 FQNEAQ. The CDR3 covers 15 residues. Looking up the rest from reference TRBV7-8 and TRBJ2-3 gives the full variable domain: GAGVSQSPRYKVAKRGQDVALRCDPISGHVSLFWYQQALGQGPEFLTYFQNEAQLDKSGLPSDRFFAERPEGSVSTLKIQRTQQEDSAVYLCASSSRAPVPDTQYFGPGTRLTVL.

This chain uses TRBV5-5 with TRBJ2-1, with 9 bases fitting TRBD1. The CDR3 spans 15 residues. Looked up from germline, CDR1 is SGHKS and CDR2 is YYEKEE (reference sequence). With V trimmed by 4 bases and J by 6 bases, 8 bases remained unmatched. The CDR3 sequence: CASSTWTGVTNEQFF. CDR3 nucleotide sequence: TGTGCCAGCAGCACATGGACAGGGGTTACCAATGAGCAGTTCTTC. Full variable domain (rest looked up from reference TRBV5-5 and TRBJ2-1): DAGVTQSPTHLIKTRGQQVTLRCSPISGHKSVSWYQQVLGQGPQFIFQYYEKEERGRGNFPDRFSARQFPNYSSELNVNALLLGDSALYLCASSTWTGVTNEQFFGPGTRLTVL.

J is TRBJ1-2 and V is TRBV18; unclear D gene. CDR1 and CDR2 (germline): KGHSH, LQKENI. Deletions cut 5 bases from V and 3 bases from J, with 13 bases between. CDR3 length: 14 residues. The CDR3 bases are TGTGCCAGCTCAGGGTACGTTGGCGACTATGGCTACACCTTC. It is translated as CASSGYVGDYGYTF. Full variable domain (missing parts from reference TRBV18 and TRBJ1-2): NAGVMQNPRHLVRRRGQEARLRCSPMKGHSHVYWYRQLPEEGLKFMVYLQKENIIDESGMPKERFSAEFPKEGPSILRIQQVVRGDSAAYFCASSGYVGDYGYTFGSGTRLTVV.

This CDR3 is CASSRGSHSSYEQYF. The CDR3 DNA reads TGCGCCAGCAGCCGCGGTTCTCATAGCTCCTACGAGCAGTACTTC. The chain joins TRBV4-3 to TRBJ2-7, with D unclear. Per germline, CDR1 LGHNA and CDR2 YSLEER. CDR3 length: 15 amino acids. Deletions cut 4 bases from V and 0 bases from J, with 13 bases between.

The V and J genes are TRBV25-1 and TRBJ2-7; D is tentatively TRBD1 or TRBD2 (5 bases each). The V end lost 6 bases, the J end lost 5 bases, and 11 bases lay between the germline ends. This CDR3 contains 12 residues. CDR1 is MGHDK, CDR2 SYGVNS, per germline. The CDR3 is CASRGPADEQYF. The CDR3 nucleotides read TGTGCCAGCAGGGGACCCGCGGACGAGCAGTACTTC.

The chain has TRBV7-6 and TRBJ2-3, with a possible D match to TRBD2 (5 bases). The V and J ends lost 3 bases and 5 bases respectively, with 6 bases between them. Germline V gene data show CDR1 as SGHVS and CDR2 as FNYEAQ. CDR3 length equals 12 residues. The CDR3 here is CASSFRGDTQYF. The CDR3 bases are TGTGCCAGCAGCTTTCGGGGAGATACGCAGTATTTT.

The rearrangement joins TRBV18 to TRBJ2-3; no definite D call. The CDR3 is 15 residues long. V lost 1 base and J lost 0, with 8 bases in between. Per the germline V gene, CDR1 is KGHSH and CDR2 is LQKENI. The CDR3 protein is CASSPRVDSTDTQYF. The CDR3 DNA reads as TGTGCCAGCTCACCACGGGTGGATAGCACAGATACGCAGTATTTT. The full variable domain, its missing parts supplied by reference TRBV18 and TRBJ2-3, is NAGVMQNPRHLVRRRGQEARLRCSPMKGHSHVYWYRQLPEEGLKFMVYLQKENIIDESGMPKERFSAEFPKEGPSILRIQQVVRGDSAAYFCASSPRVDSTDTQYFGPGTRLTVL.

The V gene is TRBV5-1, the J gene TRBJ2-3; 7 bases agree with TRBD2. Germline CDR1 reads SGHRS; CDR2 reads YFSETQ. The CDR3 has 16 amino acids. V gave up 3 bases and J gave up 4 bases; unmatched junction bases: 11. CDR3 DNA: TGCGCCAGCAGCTCCCTAGGGCGGGAGTACTCAGATACGCAGTATTTT. This sequence encodes CASSSLGREYSDTQYF.

The rearrangement links TRBV6-1 to TRBJ2-5; D tentatively fits TRBD1 or TRBD2 (6 bases each). Trimming left V 6 bases short and J 5 bases short, with 16 bases between. Germline values: CDR1 MNHNS, CDR2 SASEGT. The CDR3 covers 14 residues. The CDR3 here is CASRTGAGRETQYF. The CDR3 DNA reads as TGTGCCAGCAGGACGGGGGCAGGGCGGGAGACCCAGTACTTC.

The V and J genes are TRBV7-6 and TRBJ2-7; perhaps TRBD1 as D (6 bases). The V gene lost 4 bases and the J gene lost 3 bases, with 10 bases spanning the gap. The CDR3 loop spans 13 amino acids. Germline V gene data show CDR1 as SGHVS and CDR2 as FNYEAQ. The CDR3 loop is CASSSGDGYEQYF. The CDR3 nucleotides read TGTGCCAGCAGCTCAGGGGATGGCTACGAGCAGTACTTC.

This clone occurred a few times. The chain links TRBV5-5 to TRBJ2-7; TRBD2 is a possible D gene (5 bases). V was shortened by 3 bases and J by 4 bases, with 17 bases between the two germline ends. This CDR3 contains 15 residues. Germline V gives CDR1 SGHKS, CDR2 YYEKEE (reference sequence). The CDR3 region is CASSSGSTWGYEQYV. The CDR3 nucleotides read TGTGCCAGCAGCTCGGGATCTACTTGGGGTTACGAGCAGTACGTC.

The sample holds one count of this clone. The rearrangement uses TRBV2 and TRBJ1-4, with D perhaps matching TRBD1 (6 bases). The V gene lost 7 bases and the J gene lost 0 bases, with 18 bases spanning the gap. CDR1 and CDR2 (germline): SNHLY, FYNNEI. The CDR3 sequence is 17 residues long. CDR3 protein: CASTSVGGRTTNEKLFF. In DNA, the CDR3 is TGTGCCAGCACCTCGGTTGGGGGGCGGACAACTAATGAAAAACTGTTTTTT.

The genes are TRBV28 and TRBJ1-4, with D tentatively TRBD1 (6 bases). Germline CDR1 is MDHEN and CDR2 is SYDVKM. This CDR3 comprises 19 residues. V dropped 5 bases and J dropped 4 bases, with 26 bases sitting between them. The CDR3 loop reads CASSINWDLRGGNNEKLFF. In DNA form, the CDR3 reads TGTGCCAGCAGTATAAATTGGGACCTCCGAGGGGGGAATAATGAAAAACTGTTTTTT.

This clone has a handful of counts. This chain joins TRBV7-3 and TRBJ1-2; 7 nucleotides line up with TRBD1. The CDR3 has 15 residues. Germline assignment: CDR1 SGHTA and CDR2 FQGTGA. The V and J ends lost 1 base and 4 bases, in that order; junction bases with no gene match: 6. The CDR3 region is CASSLSPGGTYGYTF. CDR3 in DNA: TGTGCCAGCAGCTTAAGTCCAGGGGGGACCTATGGCTACACCTTC.

This sequence joins TRBV18 and TRBJ2-1, with a possible D match to TRBD1 (5 bases). Trimming pared 6 bases from V and 15 bases from J, leaving 18 bases between. This CDR3 has 12 amino acids. CDR1 is KGHSH, CDR2 LQKENI, per germline. This CDR3 reads CASSFPGFKVFF. CDR3 DNA: TGTGCCAGCTCCTTTCCAGGGTTTAAAGTGTTCTTC.

V and J are TRBV6-5 and TRBJ1-4; unclear D gene. V was shortened by 0 bases and J by 8 bases, with 13 bases between the two germline ends. The germline V gene encodes CDR1 MNHEY and CDR2 SVGAGI. The CDR3 length is 15 residues. The CDR3 sequence is CASSYSDPVREKLFF. The CDR3 nucleotides read TGTGCCAGCAGTTACTCCGACCCAGTGAGGGAAAAACTGTTTTTT.